This T cell receptor (beta chain) originates from a study of glioma-infiltrating T cells. Study-wide findings and caveats: Non-neoplastic patients had below-expected tissue-blood divergence, while all gliomas exceeded expectation. Very few CDR3 sequences were shared between tissue and blood.

Using RNA template, CDR3s of TCR alpha and beta were amplified with iRepertoire arm-PCR. TCRdb redid the calling of the multiplex PCR reads with MiXCR, one entry per CDR3 protein. The sample contains about 93,000 distinct CDR3 sequences, about 37% of which appear only once. Trimming took 8 bases from V and 5 from J, leaving 10 bases between them. CDR3 size: 12 residues. This clonotype was detected many times. The antigen is unknown. The chain has TRBV12-3 or TRBV12-4 and TRBJ1-5; D is unresolved. This TCR was sampled from a human donor with low-grade glioma or glioblastoma, undergoing nonglioma brain surgery, or in good health (not recorded which). Sequencing input: glioma tissue, nonneoplastic brain tissue, or PBMCs (not recorded which). This CDR3 is CASSYADQPQHF. As DNA, the CDR3 is TGTGCCAGCTCCTACGCGGATCAGCCCCAGCATTTT.